A selection of T cell receptor beta chains follows, all from one sample in a study of CD8+ T cells in alopecia areata. The protocol was immunoSEQ multiplex PCR, while the TCRdb copy is restricted to in-frame clones and leaves out a portion. The sample records about 70,000 clones, over 25% being singletons. The specimen was CD8+ T cells sorted from blood, collected at week 4, from a patient treated with tofacitinib. The receptors derive from a human donor with alopecia areata. Each CDR3 is given with its conserved first and last residue. The order of the fields is J gene, V gene, D gene, CDR3 protein. A D gene is named only where the DNA matches it firmly.

>TRBJ2-7|TRBV25-1|NA
CASNTGGGQYEQYF
>TRBJ2-7|TRBV27|NA
CASSLLLHPSEQYF
>TRBJ2-5|TRBV13|TRBD1
CASSGTGQVEETQYF
>TRBJ2-1|TRBV29-1|TRBD1
CSVEVMDREDNEQFF
>TRBJ2-1|TRBV29-1|TRBD2
CSAAGTSSYNEQFF
>TRBJ1-5|TRBV2|TRBD1
CASSDWDRANQPQHF
>TRBJ2-7|TRBV28|TRBD1
CASSFRQTGLDEQYF
>TRBJ2-7|TRBV27|NA
CASSSSGTGSYEQYF
>TRBJ2-3|TRBV10-3|NA
CASAGDTQYF
>TRBJ1-5|TRBV4-3|NA
CASSQDYGGYSNQPQHF
>TRBJ2-1|TRBV9|TRBD2
CASSEGGLAGNNEQFF
>TRBJ2-7|TRBV4-1|NA
CASSPRGGSYEQYF
>TRBJ2-7|TRBV6-6|NA
CASSDGASVHEQYF
>TRBJ1-2|TRBV7-6|NA
CASSLEGGNYGYTF
>TRBJ2-7|TRBV28|NA
CASTDNSYEQYF
>TRBJ2-7|TRBV4-2|TRBD1
CASSRGDSRAYEQYF
>TRBJ2-5|TRBV7-2|NA
CASSQTNGGETQYF
>TRBJ2-7|TRBV27|NA
CASSWGPGYEQYF
>TRBJ2-1|TRBV29-1|NA
CSVLAAHNEQFF
>TRBJ2-3|TRBV29-1|TRBD1
CSVEEGTGVDTQYF
>TRBJ2-5|TRBV29-1|TRBD2
CSVVGLAGVIAETQYF
>TRBJ2-7|TRBV23-1|NA
CASSQSGTGLGFYEQYF
>TRBJ2-7|TRBV7-2|NA
CASSLRADGSSYEQYF
>TRBJ2-7|TRBV6-6|TRBD2
CATEREPSYEQYF
>TRBJ2-2|TRBV6-5|NA
CASRTANTGELFF
>TRBJ1-2|TRBV27|NA
CASSSSTARERYGYTF
>TRBJ2-1|TRBV25-1|NA
CASSEGNEQFF
>TRBJ2-2|TRBV5-1|NA
CASSPTSNTGELFF
>TRBJ2-1|TRBV29-1|TRBD1
CSVEADRENNEQFF
>TRBJ2-7|TRBV7-9|NA
CASSFAQGFEQYF
>TRBJ2-7|TRBV29-1|NA
CSVVSALSSYEQYF
>TRBJ2-7|TRBV27|NA
CASSLRGSAYEQYF
>TRBJ2-6|TRBV29-1|NA
CSVGHRLSSGANVLTF
>TRBJ2-7|TRBV29-1|TRBD2
CSVASGLAAPYEQYF
>TRBJ2-7|TRBV7-9|NA
CASSQGTYPYEQYF
>TRBJ2-7|TRBV29-1|NA
CSVRGGLTYEQYF